The source of this T cell receptor beta chain is a study of cytomegalovirus exposure and HLA in healthy donors. In the case of this clone: Its antigen is not identified.

The primer mix had 60 Vbeta and 13 Jbeta primers. The repertoire was sequenced with immunoSEQ multiplex PCR; TCRdb's copy has only in-frame clones and lacks some. The sample carries 150,000 or so clones, more than 65% recorded once. Study-level results: Analyses of presence and absence presupposed an approximately uniform sequencing depth across donors. Most TCR sequences showed up rarely, but some public TCRs showed up in many donors.

This CDR3 has 14 amino acids. Per germline, CDR1 LNHDA and CDR2 SQIVND (reference sequence). Trimming at V came to 6 bases and at J to 1 base, leaving 3 bases not matched to a gene. The J gene is TRBJ1-1, the V gene TRBV19, with 9 bases matching TRBD1. The origin of this receptor is a young man in good health and CMV-seropositive. The material sequenced was PBMCs. This CDR3 reads CASRRTGANTEAFF. As DNA, the CDR3 is TGTGCCAGTAGACGGACAGGGGCGAACACTGAAGCTTTCTTT.